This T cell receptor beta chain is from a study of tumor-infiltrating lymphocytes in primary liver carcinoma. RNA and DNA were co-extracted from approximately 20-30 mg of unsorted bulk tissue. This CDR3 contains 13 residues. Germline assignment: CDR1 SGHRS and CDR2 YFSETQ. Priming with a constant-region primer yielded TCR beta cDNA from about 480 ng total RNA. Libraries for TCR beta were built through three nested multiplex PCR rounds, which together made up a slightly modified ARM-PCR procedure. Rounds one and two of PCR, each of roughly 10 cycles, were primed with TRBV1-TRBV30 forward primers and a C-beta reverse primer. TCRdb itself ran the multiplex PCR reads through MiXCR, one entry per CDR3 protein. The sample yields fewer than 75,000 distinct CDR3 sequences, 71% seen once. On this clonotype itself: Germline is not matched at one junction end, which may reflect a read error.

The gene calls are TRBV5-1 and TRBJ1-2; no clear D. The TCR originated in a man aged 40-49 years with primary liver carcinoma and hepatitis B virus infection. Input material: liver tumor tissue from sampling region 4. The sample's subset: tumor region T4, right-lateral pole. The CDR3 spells CVSSLLSDYGYTF. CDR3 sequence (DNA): TGCGTCAGCAGCTTGCTGTCGGACTATGGCTACACCTTC.